The clone carrying this T cell receptor (beta chain) was seen repeatedly, ten times or more. This sample stems from a study of blood T cell repertoires in COVID-19. Study overall: The United States, Italy and Spain were the sources of the acute and convalescent COVID-19 samples. Sample material is recorded as cDNA or gDNA derived from T cells, B-cell-depleted T cells, or PBMCs.

The ends were cut back, 5 bases at V and 4 bases at J, with 14 bases in the middle. This CDR3 has 14 amino acids. Germline V gene sequence: CDR1 MNHEY, CDR2 SMNVEV (reference sequence). The table came from immunoSEQ multiplex PCR; TCRdb's copy has only in-frame clones and leaves some out. The sample lists approximately 130,000 clones; 55% to 70% were seen once. The rearrangement links TRBV27 to TRBJ1-2; tentative D call: TRBD1 (6 bases). This TCR was recovered from a woman aged 70-85 years with acute or convalescent COVID-19. Sequenced input: peripheral blood. CDR3 coding DNA: TGTGCCAGCAGTATGACAGGCCGAGGCTATGGCTACACCTTC. As protein: CASSMTGRGYGYTF.